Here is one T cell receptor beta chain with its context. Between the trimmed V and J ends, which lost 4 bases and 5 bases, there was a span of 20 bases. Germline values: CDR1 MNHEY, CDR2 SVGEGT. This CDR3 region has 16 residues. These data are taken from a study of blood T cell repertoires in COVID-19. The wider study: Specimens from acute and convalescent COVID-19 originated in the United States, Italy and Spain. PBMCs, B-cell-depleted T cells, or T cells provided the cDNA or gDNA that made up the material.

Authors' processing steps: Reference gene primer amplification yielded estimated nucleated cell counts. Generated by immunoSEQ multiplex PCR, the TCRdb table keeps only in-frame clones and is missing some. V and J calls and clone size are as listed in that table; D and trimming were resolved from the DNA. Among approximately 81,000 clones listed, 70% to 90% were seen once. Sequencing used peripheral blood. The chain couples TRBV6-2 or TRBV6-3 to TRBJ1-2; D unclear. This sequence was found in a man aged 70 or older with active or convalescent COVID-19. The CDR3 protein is CASSSAASRRRYGYTF. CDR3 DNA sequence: TGTGCCAGCAGTTCCGCGGCGAGCAGGAGGAGATATGGCTACACCTTC.